The subject of this entry is one T cell receptor beta chain. Its antigen is undetermined. Profiled with immunoSEQ multiplex PCR; TCRdb holds only in-frame clones, not every one. The repertoire holds tens of thousands of clones, with 70% to 85% as singletons. This record comes from a study of neoadjuvant anti-PD-1 for oral cavity cancer. Whole-study findings and limits: PBMC Gini-index clonality exceeded responders' in non-responders post-nivolumab.

Patients had newly diagnosed, untreated stage II-IVA oral cavity squamous cell carcinoma. Patients had HPV-negative, locally advanced oral cavity squamous cell carcinoma. Analysis of PBMCs was direct, with no culture step. The TCR sequence derives from a person between 35 and 79 years old with oral cavity squamous cell carcinoma. The specimen was PBMCs, collected before nivolumab (anti-PD-1) treatment.

The CDR3 sequence is CASIPEGTGINEQFF. The CDR3 region has the DNA TGTGCCAGCATCCCGGAGGGGACAGGGATCAATGAGCAGTTCTTC. This sequence joins TRBV6-1 and TRBJ2-1; 9 bases are shared with TRBD1. V was clipped by 7 bases and J by 6 bases; unmatched bases: 10. Germline CDR1 MNHNS, CDR2 SASEGT. CDR3 length: 15 amino acids.